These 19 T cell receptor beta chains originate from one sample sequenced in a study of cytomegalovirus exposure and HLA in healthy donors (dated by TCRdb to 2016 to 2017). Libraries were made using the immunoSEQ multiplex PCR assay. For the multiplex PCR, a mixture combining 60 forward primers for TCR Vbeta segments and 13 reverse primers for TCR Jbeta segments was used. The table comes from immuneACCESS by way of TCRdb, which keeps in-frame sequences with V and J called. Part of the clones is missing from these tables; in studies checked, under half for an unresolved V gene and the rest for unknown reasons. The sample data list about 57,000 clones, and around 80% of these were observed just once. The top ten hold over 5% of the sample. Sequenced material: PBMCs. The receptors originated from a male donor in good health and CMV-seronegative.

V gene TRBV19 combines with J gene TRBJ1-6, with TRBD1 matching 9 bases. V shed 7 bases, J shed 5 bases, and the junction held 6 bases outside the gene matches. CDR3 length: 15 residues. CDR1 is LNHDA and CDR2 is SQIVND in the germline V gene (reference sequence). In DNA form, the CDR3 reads TGTGCCAGTACCCTGGACAGGGGTAATAATTCACCCCTCCACTTT. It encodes CASTLDRGNNSPLHF.

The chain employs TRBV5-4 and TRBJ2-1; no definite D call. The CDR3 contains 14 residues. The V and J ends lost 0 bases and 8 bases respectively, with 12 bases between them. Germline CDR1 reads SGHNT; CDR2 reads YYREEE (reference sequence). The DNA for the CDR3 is TGTGCCAGCAGCTTGGTAGTAGGCAGGTATGAGCAGTTCTTC. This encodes CASSLVVGRYEQFF.

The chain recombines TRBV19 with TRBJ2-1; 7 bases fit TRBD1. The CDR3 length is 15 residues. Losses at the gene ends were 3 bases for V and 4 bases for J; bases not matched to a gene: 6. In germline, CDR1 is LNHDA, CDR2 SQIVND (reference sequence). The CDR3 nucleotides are TGTGCCAGTAGTATTGAGGGGGCGAGGTACAATGAGCAGTTCTTC. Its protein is CASSIEGARYNEQFF.

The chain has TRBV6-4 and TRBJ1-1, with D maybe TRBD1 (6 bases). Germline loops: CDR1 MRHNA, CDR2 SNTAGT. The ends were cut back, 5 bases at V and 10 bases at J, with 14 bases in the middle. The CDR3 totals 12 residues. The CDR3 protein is CASSPTGRAAFF. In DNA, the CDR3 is TGTGCCAGCAGTCCTACAGGGAGAGCAGCTTTCTTT.

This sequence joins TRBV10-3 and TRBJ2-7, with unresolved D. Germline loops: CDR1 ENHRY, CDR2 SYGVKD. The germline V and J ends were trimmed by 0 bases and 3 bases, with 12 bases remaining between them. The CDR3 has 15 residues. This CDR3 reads CAISESQVFDYEQYF. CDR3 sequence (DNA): TGTGCCATCAGTGAGTCGCAGGTATTCGACTACGAGCAGTACTTC.

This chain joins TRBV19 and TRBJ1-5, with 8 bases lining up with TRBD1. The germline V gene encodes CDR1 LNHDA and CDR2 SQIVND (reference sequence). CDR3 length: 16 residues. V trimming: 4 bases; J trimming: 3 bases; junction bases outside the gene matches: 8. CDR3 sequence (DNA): TGTGCCAGTAGTACCCGGGGACAGGTGCTCAATCAGCCCCAGCATTTT. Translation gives CASSTRGQVLNQPQHF.

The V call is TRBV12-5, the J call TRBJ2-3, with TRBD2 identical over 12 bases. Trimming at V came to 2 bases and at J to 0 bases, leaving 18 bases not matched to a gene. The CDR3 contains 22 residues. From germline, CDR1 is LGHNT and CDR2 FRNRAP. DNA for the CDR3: TGTGCTAGTGGTTTGAGGGGGGGCCTAGCGGGGGGGCCAGGTTTTAGCACAGATACGCAGTATTTT. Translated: CASGLRGGLAGGPGFSTDTQYF.

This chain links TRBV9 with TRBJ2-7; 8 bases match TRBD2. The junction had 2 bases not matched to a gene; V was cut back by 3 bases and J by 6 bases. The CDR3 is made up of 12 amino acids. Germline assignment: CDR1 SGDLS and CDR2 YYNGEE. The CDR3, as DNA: TGTGCCAGCAGCGCAACTAGCGGCGAGCAGTACTTC. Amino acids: CASSATSGEQYF.

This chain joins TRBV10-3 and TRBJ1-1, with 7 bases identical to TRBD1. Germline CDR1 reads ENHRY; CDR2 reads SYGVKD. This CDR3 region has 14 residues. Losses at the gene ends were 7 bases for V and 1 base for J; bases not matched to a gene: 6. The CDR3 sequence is CAITPTGPNTEAFF. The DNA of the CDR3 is TGTGCCATCACCCCGACAGGGCCGAACACTGAAGCTTTCTTT.

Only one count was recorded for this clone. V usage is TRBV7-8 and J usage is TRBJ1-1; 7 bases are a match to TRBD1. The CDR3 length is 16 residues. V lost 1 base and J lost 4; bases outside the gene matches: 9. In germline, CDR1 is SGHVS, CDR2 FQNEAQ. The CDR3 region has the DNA TGTGCCAGCAGCTTAGAGGGGGCCTCGGCGATCACTGAAGCTTTCTTT. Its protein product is CASSLEGASAITEAFF.

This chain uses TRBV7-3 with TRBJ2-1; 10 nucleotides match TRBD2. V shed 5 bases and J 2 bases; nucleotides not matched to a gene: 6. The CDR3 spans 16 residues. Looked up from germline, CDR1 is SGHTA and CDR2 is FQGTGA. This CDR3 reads CASSVSSGGTYNEQFF. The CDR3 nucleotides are TGTGCCAGCAGCGTCTCTAGCGGGGGCACCTACAATGAGCAGTTCTTC. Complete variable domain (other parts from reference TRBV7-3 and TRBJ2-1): GAGVSQTPSNKVTEKGKYVELRCDPISGHTALYWYRQSLGQGPEFLIYFQGTGAADDSGLPNDRFFAVRPEGSVSTLKIQRTERGDSAVYLCASSVSSGGTYNEQFFGPGTRLTVL.

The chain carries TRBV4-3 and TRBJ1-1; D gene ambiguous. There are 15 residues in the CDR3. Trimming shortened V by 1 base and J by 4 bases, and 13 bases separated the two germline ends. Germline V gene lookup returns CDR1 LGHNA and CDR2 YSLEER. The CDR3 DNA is TGCGCCAGCAGCCAAGGATTAGCCAGCGTCACTGAAGCTTTCTTT. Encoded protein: CASSQGLASVTEAFF.

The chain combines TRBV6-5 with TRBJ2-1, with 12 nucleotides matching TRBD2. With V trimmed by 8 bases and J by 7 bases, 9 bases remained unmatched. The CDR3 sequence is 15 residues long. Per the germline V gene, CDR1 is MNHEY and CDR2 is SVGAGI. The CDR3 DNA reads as TGTGCCAGCGAATCTAGCGGGGGGGCGAATAATGAGCAGTTCTTC. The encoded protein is CASESSGGANNEQFF.

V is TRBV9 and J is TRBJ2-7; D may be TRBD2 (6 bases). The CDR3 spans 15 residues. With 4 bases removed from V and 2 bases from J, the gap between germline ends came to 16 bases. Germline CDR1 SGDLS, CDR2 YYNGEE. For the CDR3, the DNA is TGTGCCAGCAGCCCCGGGACTTCCTCCCCCTACGAGCAGTACTTC. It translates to CASSPGTSSPYEQYF.

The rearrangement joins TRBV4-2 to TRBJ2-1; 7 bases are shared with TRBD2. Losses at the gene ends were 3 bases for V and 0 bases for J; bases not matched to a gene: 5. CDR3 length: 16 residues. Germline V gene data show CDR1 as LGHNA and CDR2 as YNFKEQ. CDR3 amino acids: CASSHRSGDSYNEQFF. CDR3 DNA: TGTGCCAGCAGCCATAGAAGCGGGGACTCCTACAATGAGCAGTTCTTC.

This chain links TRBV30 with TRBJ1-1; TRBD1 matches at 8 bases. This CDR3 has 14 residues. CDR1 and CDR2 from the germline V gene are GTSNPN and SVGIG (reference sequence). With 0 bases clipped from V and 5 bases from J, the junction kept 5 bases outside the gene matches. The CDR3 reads CAWSVRTGGTEAFF. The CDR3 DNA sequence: TGTGCCTGGAGTGTACGCACAGGGGGGACTGAAGCTTTCTTT.

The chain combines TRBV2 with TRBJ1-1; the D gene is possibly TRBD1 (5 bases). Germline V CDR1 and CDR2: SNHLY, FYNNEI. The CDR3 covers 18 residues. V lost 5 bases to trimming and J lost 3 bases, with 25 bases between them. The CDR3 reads CASSLRKGTGGDDTEAFF. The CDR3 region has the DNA TGTGCCAGCAGTCTCCGAAAGGGGACGGGAGGGGATGACACTGAAGCTTTCTTT. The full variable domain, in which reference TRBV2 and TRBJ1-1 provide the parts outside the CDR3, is EPEVTQTPSHQVTQMGQEVILRCVPISNHLYFYWYRQILGQKVEFLVSFYNNEISEKSEIFDDQFSVERPDGSNFTLKIRSTKLEDSAMYFCASSLRKGTGGDDTEAFFGQGTRLTVV.

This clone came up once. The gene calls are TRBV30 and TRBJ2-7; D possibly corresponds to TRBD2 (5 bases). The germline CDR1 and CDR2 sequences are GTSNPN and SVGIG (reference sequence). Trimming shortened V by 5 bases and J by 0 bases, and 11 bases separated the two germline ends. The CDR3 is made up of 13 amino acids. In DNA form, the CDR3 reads TGTGCCTGGGGTCCGGGAAGCTCCTACGAGCAGTACTTC. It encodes CAWGPGSSYEQYF.

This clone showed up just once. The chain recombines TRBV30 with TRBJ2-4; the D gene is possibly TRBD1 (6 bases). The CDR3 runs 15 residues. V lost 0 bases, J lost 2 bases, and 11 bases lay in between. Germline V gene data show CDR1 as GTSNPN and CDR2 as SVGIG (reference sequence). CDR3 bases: TGTGCCTGGAGTGTACGAGGGGGAACCAAAAACATTCAGTACTTC. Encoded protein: CAWSVRGGTKNIQYF. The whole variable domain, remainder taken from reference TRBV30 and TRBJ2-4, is SQTIHQWPATLVQPVGSPLSLECTVEGTSNPNLYWYRQAAGRGLQLLFYSVGIGQISSEVPQNLSASRPQDRQFILSSKKLLLSDSGFYLCAWSVRGGTKNIQYFGAGTRLSVL.